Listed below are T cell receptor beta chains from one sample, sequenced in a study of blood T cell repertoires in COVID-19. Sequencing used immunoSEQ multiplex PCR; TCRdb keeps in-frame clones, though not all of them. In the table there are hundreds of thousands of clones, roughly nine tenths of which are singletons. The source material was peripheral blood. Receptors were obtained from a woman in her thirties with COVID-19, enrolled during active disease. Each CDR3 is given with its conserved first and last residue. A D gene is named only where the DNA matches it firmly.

CASRWTGAGDTQYF	TRBJ2-3	TRBV14	TRBD1
CATSRVSGFGGEQFF	TRBJ2-1	TRBV15	TRBD2
CASSLVTRNTEAFF	TRBJ1-1	TRBV7-2	NA
CASSWGQGNYGYTF	TRBJ1-2	TRBV11-3	TRBD1
CASSRGGKQFF	TRBJ2-1	TRBV13	NA
CASSLEQGGVTEAFF	TRBJ1-1	TRBV7-2	NA
CASSLGGTSQETQYF	TRBJ2-5	TRBV7-6	NA
CASSHPGEGGWSGVSTDTQYF	TRBJ2-3	TRBV4-2	TRBD2
CASSFGGIIGTGELFF	TRBJ2-2	TRBV19	NA
CASSITGSTEAFF	TRBJ1-1	TRBV7-9	NA
CASSDSSTGELFF	TRBJ2-2	TRBV18	NA
CASSPGTSGDTQYF	TRBJ2-3	TRBV5-1	TRBD2
CASSPTQPIGGQLYGYTF	TRBJ1-2	TRBV5-4	TRBD1
CSASFPGEETQYF	TRBJ2-5	TRBV20-1	NA
CASSLSPTGTSLYEQYF	TRBJ2-7	TRBV5-6	TRBD2
CASSSPSVGRVNEQFF	TRBJ2-1	TRBV11-2	TRBD2
CASSLYSSRGPWENEQFF	TRBJ2-1	TRBV27	TRBD1
CASRVAGGGVEQFF	TRBJ2-1	TRBV19	TRBD2
CSASRRGTEQYF	TRBJ2-7	TRBV20-1	NA
CASSYGPGGAKNIQYF	TRBJ2-4	TRBV11-2	TRBD2
CASSAGGGTDTQYF	TRBJ2-3	TRBV2	TRBD2
CASSRTSVSSGANVLTF	TRBJ2-6	TRBV18	TRBD2
CATSDTTGLETQYF	TRBJ2-5	TRBV24-1	NA
CASSWQSGVQETQYF	TRBJ2-5	TRBV5-1	TRBD2
CSASGDYGYTF	TRBJ1-2	TRBV20-1	NA